This T cell receptor beta chain was identified in a study of CD8+ T cells in alopecia areata. Study as a whole: Female C3H/HeJ mice aged 7-10 weeks received skin from spontaneously alopecic C3H/HeJ graft donors aged about 6-12 months. The study's findings and limits: Scalp sequencing also captures normal skin's resident alphabeta T cells. The study found TCR sharing across patients less clear than in mice, possibly for HLA reasons. Affected scalp, especially in alopecia totalis/universalis, had a higher clonality than normal scalp did.

About this clone: Antigen: not known. Gene names follow the mouse nomenclature. Sequencing ends 4 residues short of the CDR3 end; the germline J gene provides the rest. This specimen includes other DNA sequences encoding the same CDR3.

V trimming: 4 bases; J trimming: 3 bases; junction bases outside the gene matches: 3. Germline CDR1 reads NNHDY; CDR2 reads SYVADS. CDR3 length: 14 residues. Extracted RNA was reverse transcribed, and the resulting cDNA served as sequencing template. Sequencing used immunoSEQ multiplex PCR; TCRdb keeps in-frame clones, though not all of them. The sample contains 270,000 or so clones, none occurring once; 1.2% lies in the top ten. Cutaneous lymph node cells were pooled, and they were sorted using CD4, CD8alpha, NKG2D, NKG2ACE and other markers. The source of this sequence is a C3H/HeJ mouse with alopecia areata. The MHC haplotype recorded for the strain is H2-k. The chain uses TRBV13-3 and TRBJ2-3; 9 bases fit TRBD1. Sequenced input: CD4+ T cells sorted from a lymph node. CDR3 DNA, as far as it was read: TGTGCCAGCAGTCGGACAGGGGTGGCAGAA. Protein sequence: CASSRTGVAE. The full-length CDR3 reads as CASSRTGVAETLYF.